This TCR beta chain was sequenced for a study of T cells in Graves' hyperthyroidism and ophthalmopathy. At the level of the study: Peripheral blood sampling occurred at initial diagnosis, before any treatment. Findings and caveats of the study: Researchers found most expanded thyroid clonotypes above 0.001 in blood as well.

RNA transcripts served as the template for amplifying TCR beta CDR3 regions. Researchers ran a first-round RT-PCR on the TCR CDR3 using the HTBI primer set. TCRdb re-derived calls from the multiplex PCR reads in MiXCR, one entry per CDR3 protein. The table includes approximately 400,000 distinct CDR3 sequences, more than 12% detected once. Germline V gene data show CDR1 as KGHDR and CDR2 as SFDVKD. The CDR3 length is 11 residues. Trimming removed 7 bases at V and 8 bases at J, with 10 bases between. Concerning this clonotype itself: Its specificity is not known.

Isolation of PBMCs was performed on around 9.7 ml fresh peripheral blood. This chain connects TRBV24-1 to TRBJ1-2; D remains unclear. The source material was blood. This receptor was taken from a woman in her twenties or thirties with Graves' ophthalmopathy. In nucleotides, the CDR3 is TGTGCCACCAGCTGGAGGTCGGGCTACACCTTC. This codes for CATSWRSGYTF.